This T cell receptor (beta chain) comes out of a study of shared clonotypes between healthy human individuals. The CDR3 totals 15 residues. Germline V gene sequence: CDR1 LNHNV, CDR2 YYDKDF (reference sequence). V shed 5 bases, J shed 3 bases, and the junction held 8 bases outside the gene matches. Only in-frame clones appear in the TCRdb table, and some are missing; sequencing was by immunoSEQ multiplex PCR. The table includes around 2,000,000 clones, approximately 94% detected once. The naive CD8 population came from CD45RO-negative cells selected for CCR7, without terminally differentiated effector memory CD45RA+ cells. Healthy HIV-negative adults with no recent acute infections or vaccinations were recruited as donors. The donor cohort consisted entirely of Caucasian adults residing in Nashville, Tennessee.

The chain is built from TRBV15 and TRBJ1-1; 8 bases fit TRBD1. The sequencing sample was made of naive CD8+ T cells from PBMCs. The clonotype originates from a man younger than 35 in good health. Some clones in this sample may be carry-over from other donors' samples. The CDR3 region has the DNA TGTGCCACCAGCGGCCGGGACAGGTCCTACACTGAAGCTTTCTTT. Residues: CATSGRDRSYTEAFF.